The rows below give T cell receptor beta chains drawn from one sample of a study of cytomegalovirus exposure and HLA in healthy donors. Sequenced by immunoSEQ multiplex PCR; TCRdb stores in-frame clones only, minus some. The sample's table shows approximately 130,000 clones. The material sequenced was PBMCs. The origin of the receptors is a woman aged 55 to 70 in good health and CMV-seronegative. CDR3s include the opening cysteine and the closing phenylalanine or tryptophan. The D gene is left open where the match is weak.

j_gene	v_gene	d_gene	CDR3aa	CDR3nt
TRBJ2-7	TRBV30	TRBD1	CARRTGGQGDSYEQYF	TGTGCCCGACGGACAGGGGGACAGGGGGACTCCTACGAGCAGTACTTC
TRBJ2-5	TRBV7-7	TRBD1	CASSPGQDRKTQYF	TGTGCTAGCAGCCCGGGACAGGATCGGAAGACCCAGTACTTC
TRBJ1-1	TRBV12-5	.	CASGPPVNTEAFF	TGTGCTAGTGGTCCCCCGGTGAACACTGAAGCTTTCTTT
TRBJ1-6	TRBV5-1	TRBD1	CASSYDRGNSPLHF	TGCGCCAGCAGCTACGACAGGGGGAATTCACCCCTCCACTTT
TRBJ1-5	TRBV27	.	CASSLSGGNQPQHF	TGTGCCAGCAGTTTATCAGGGGGCAATCAGCCCCAGCATTTT
TRBJ2-5	TRBV29-1	.	CSVASLVQETQYF	TGCAGCGTTGCCTCACTAGTCCAAGAGACCCAGTACTTC
TRBJ2-1	TRBV11-2	.	CASSRQGGSYNEQFF	TGTGCCAGCAGCCGCCAAGGGGGCTCCTACAATGAGCAGTTCTTC
TRBJ1-1	TRBV7-9	.	CASSLGTGTEAFF	TGTGCCAGCTCTTTAGGAACGGGGACTGAAGCTTTCTTT
TRBJ2-2	TRBV9	TRBD1	CASSTRQGHGELFF	TGTGCCAGCAGCACCCGACAGGGCCACGGGGAGCTGTTTTTT
TRBJ1-4	TRBV6-5	.	CASIAPGGEKLFF	TGTGCCAGCATCGCACCGGGGGGAGAAAAACTGTTTTTT
TRBJ2-7	TRBV15	TRBD2	CATSGGGGLLNEQYF	TGTGCCACCAGCGGGGGGGGAGGCCTTCTGAATGAGCAGTACTTC
TRBJ2-2	TRBV5-1	TRBD2	CASSLDSGSNTGELFF	TGCGCCAGCAGCTTGGATAGCGGGAGTAACACCGGGGAGCTGTTTTTT
TRBJ2-1	TRBV2	.	CASARTDYTEQFF	TGTGCCAGCGCAAGGACTGACTACACTGAGCAGTTCTTC
TRBJ2-7	TRBV28	.	CASSFPQVGYEQYF	TGTGCCAGCAGTTTCCCGCAGGTAGGCTACGAGCAGTACTTC
TRBJ2-7	TRBV27	TRBD1	CASSPRTGGSYEQYF	TGTGCCAGCAGTCCCCGGACAGGGGGCTCCTACGAGCAGTACTTC
TRBJ2-3	TRBV29-1	TRBD2	CSVEGASGFTDTQYF	TGCAGCGTTGAAGGAGCTAGCGGATTCACAGATACGCAGTATTTT
TRBJ2-7	TRBV11-3	.	CASSRSSEQYF	TGTGCCAGCAGCCGTAGTAGCGAGCAGTACTTC
TRBJ2-5	TRBV4-2	TRBD2	CASSQVITGLAISQETQYF	TGTGCCAGCAGCCAAGTTATCACGGGACTAGCAATATCCCAAGAGACCCAGTACTTC
TRBJ2-5	TRBV2	TRBD2	CASSEAGGQETQYF	TGTGCCAGCAGTGAAGCGGGGGGGCAAGAGACCCAGTACTTC
TRBJ2-7	TRBV4-2	.	CASSQITRGAHSYEQYF	TGTGCCAGCAGCCAGATTACTCGGGGGGCGCACTCCTACGAGCAGTACTTC
TRBJ2-5	TRBV28	TRBD1	CASTLPTGLRETQYF	TGTGCCAGCACCCTTCCGACAGGGCTGAGGGAGACCCAGTACTTC
TRBJ2-1	TRBV28	TRBD2	CASSSSPSGGDNEQFF	TGTGCCAGCAGTTCGAGCCCTAGCGGGGGGGACAATGAGCAGTTCTTC
TRBJ2-7	TRBV2	.	CASSDPDTLPYEQYF	TGTGCCAGCAGTGATCCGGACACTCTTCCCTACGAGCAGTACTTC
TRBJ1-1	TRBV6-6	.	CASSYSGGTEAFF	TGTGCCAGCAGTTACTCAGGGGGCACTGAAGCTTTCTTT
TRBJ2-7	TRBV6-6	.	CASSYGQKLIADEQYF	TGTGCCAGCAGTTACGGGCAGAAACTCATTGCCGACGAGCAGTACTTC
TRBJ1-2	TRBV28	.	CASSKTGSYGYTF	TGTGCCAGCAGCAAGACAGGATCCTATGGCTACACCTTC
TRBJ1-1	TRBV7-9	.	CASSQGIADTEAFF	TGTGCCAGCAGCCAGGGTATTGCGGACACTGAAGCTTTCTTT
TRBJ2-1	TRBV7-9	TRBD2	CASSSRPSGASYNEQFF	TGTGCCAGCAGCTCCCGTCCTAGCGGCGCCTCTTACAATGAGCAGTTCTTC
TRBJ1-1	TRBV28	TRBD1	CASSGQGPNTEAFF	TGTGCCAGCAGTGGACAGGGCCCGAACACTGAAGCTTTCTTT
TRBJ2-7	TRBV11-2	.	CASSPGAFYEQYF	TGTGCCAGCAGCCCTGGGGCTTTCTACGAGCAGTACTTC
TRBJ1-1	TRBV11-3	.	CASSLGTTTEAFF	TGTGCCAGCAGCCTGGGGACAACCACTGAAGCTTTCTTT
TRBJ2-3	TRBV14	TRBD2	CASSPLAGASTDTQYF	TGTGCCAGCAGCCCGCTAGCGGGTGCTAGCACAGATACGCAGTATTTT
TRBJ1-1	TRBV7-9	TRBD1	CASSASPQGTGGTEAFF	TGTGCCAGCAGCGCGTCGCCGCAGGGGACAGGGGGAACTGAAGCTTTCTTT
TRBJ1-2	TRBV28	.	CASSLGQNYGYTF	TGTGCCAGCAGTTTAGGACAGAACTATGGCTACACCTTC
TRBJ1-2	TRBV2	TRBD1	CASSTGQAIYGYTF	TGTGCCAGCAGTACCGGACAGGCTATTTATGGCTACACCTTC
TRBJ2-2	TRBV11-3	.	CASSLRTGELFF	TGTGCCAGCAGCCTTCGCACCGGGGAGCTGTTTTTT
TRBJ2-7	TRBV18	.	CASSLTTGTYYEQYF	TGTGCCAGCTCACTTACTACCGGGACATACTACGAGCAGTACTTC
TRBJ2-1	TRBV4-1	TRBD2	CASSQDFELAVYNEQFF	TGCGCCAGCAGCCAAGATTTTGAACTAGCGGTCTACAATGAGCAGTTCTTC
TRBJ2-3	TRBV5-1	.	CASSLAGDTQYF	TGCGCCAGCAGCTTGGCCGGAGATACGCAGTATTTT